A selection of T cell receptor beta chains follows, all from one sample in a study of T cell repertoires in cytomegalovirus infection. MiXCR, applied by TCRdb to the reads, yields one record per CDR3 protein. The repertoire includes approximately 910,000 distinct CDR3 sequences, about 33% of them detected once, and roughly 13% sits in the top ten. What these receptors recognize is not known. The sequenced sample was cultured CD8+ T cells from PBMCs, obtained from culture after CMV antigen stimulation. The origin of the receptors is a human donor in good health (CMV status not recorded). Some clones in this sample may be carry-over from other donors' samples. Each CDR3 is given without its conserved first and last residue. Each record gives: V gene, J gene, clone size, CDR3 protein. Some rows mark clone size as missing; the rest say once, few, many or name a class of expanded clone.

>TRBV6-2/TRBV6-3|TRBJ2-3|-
ASSWDEAQDTQY
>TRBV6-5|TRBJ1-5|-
ASSYGTNSNQPQH
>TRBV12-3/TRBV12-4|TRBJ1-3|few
ASSLERQRFSGNTIY
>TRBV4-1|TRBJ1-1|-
ASSQALSGSTEAF
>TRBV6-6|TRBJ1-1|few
ASSYAISGMNTEAF
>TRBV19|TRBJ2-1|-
ASSSRGGHYNEQF
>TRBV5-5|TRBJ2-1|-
ASTDRDEQF
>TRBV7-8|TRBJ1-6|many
ASSLKEIPSYNSPLH
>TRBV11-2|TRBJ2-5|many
ASSLDLSGGEQETQY
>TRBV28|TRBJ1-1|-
ASSLVATTEAF
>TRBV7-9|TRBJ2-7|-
ASDKGGEQY
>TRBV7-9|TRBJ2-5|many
ASSPPVGSETQY
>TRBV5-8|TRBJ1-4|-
ASSTPSREKLF
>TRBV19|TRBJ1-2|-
DPCRPNYGYT
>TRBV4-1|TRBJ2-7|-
ASSQVTGQVSYEQY
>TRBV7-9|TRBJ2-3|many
ASSLFTDTQY
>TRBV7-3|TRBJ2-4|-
ASSSTGTSGGPAYIQY
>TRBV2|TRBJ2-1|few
ASSDTGGSYNEQF
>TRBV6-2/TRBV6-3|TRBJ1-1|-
ASSYSISLNTEAF
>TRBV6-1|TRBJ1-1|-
ASSFGPTEAF
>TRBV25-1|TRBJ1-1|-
ASASSRLDRGGPEAF
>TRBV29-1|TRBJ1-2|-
SVPWGYYGYT
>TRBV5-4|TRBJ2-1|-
ASSLAEGTNEQF
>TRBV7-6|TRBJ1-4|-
ASRERQGENEKLF
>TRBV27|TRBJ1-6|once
TSSLLEYNSPLH
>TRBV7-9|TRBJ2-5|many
ASSTGRETQY
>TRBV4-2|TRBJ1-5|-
ASSQSISGGVGQPQH
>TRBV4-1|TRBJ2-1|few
ASSQVGLAGESSYNEQF
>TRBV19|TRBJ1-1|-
ASFPQGAPVTEAF
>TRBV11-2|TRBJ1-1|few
ASSLGGGALTEAF
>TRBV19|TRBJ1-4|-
ASSIIDQEKLF
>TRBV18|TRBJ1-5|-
ASSPFRDRPLQPQH
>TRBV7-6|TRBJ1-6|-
ASSFEIKGANSPLH
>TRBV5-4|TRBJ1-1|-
ASSSDSLPDTEAF
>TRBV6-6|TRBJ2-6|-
ASSYVSQAGANVLT
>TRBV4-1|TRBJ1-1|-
ASSQIGTEAF
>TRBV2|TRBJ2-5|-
ASSEGLRIQETQY
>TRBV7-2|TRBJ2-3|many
ASREEGASYSDTQY
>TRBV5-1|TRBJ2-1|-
ASSVGVAGDEQF
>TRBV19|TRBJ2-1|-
ASSIMLAGVYNEQF
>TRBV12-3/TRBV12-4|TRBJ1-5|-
ASSLRTGGKQPQH
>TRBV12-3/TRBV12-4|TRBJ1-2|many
ASSPDTNYGYT